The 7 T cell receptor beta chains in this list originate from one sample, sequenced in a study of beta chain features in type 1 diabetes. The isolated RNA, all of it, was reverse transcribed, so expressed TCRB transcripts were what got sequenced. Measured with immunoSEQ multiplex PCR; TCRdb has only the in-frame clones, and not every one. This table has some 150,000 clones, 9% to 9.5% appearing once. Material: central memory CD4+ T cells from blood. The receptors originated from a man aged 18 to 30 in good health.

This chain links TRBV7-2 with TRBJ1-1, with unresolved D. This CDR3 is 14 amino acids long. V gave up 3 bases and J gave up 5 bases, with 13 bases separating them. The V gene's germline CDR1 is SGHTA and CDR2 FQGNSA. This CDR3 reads CASSFGRGETEAFF. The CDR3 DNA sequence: TGTGCCAGCAGCTTTGGACGGGGAGAAACTGAAGCTTTCTTT.

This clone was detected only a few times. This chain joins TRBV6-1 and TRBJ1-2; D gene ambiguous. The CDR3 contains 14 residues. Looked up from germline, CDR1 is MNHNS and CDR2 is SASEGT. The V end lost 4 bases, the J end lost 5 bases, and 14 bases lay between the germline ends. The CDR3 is CASSGARLEYGYTF. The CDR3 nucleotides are TGTGCCAGCAGTGGGGCCAGGTTGGAATATGGCTACACCTTC.

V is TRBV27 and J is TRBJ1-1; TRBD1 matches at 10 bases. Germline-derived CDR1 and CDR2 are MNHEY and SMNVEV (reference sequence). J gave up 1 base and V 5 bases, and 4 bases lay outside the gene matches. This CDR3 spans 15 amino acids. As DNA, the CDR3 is TGTGCCAGCAGTATTCGGACAGGGGGGAACACTGAAGCTTTCTTT. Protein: CASSIRTGGNTEAFF.

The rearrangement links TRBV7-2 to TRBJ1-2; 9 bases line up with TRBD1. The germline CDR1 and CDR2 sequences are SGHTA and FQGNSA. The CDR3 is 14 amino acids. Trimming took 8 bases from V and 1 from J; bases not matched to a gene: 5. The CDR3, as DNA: TGTGCCAGCTCGGGGGGACAGGGTAACTATGGCTACACCTTC. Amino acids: CASSGGQGNYGYTF.

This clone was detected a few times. In nucleotides, the CDR3 is TGCGCCAGCAGCTCGATGACAGGGTCCCCTACGAATTCACCCCTCCACTTT. Amino acid sequence: CASSSMTGSPTNSPLHF. V gene TRBV5-1 combines with J gene TRBJ1-6; the match to TRBD1 covers 7 bases. CDR3 length: 17 residues. Trimming cost V 3 bases and J 7 bases; bases outside gene matches: 13. CDR1 and CDR2 (germline): SGHRS, YFSETQ.

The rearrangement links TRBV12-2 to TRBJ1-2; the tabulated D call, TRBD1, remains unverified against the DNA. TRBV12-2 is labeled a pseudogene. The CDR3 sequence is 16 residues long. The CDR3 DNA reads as TGTGCAAGTCGCCCCCCGACAGGGGGCCCCCTTAACGGCTACACCTTC. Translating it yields CASRPPTGGPLNGYTF.

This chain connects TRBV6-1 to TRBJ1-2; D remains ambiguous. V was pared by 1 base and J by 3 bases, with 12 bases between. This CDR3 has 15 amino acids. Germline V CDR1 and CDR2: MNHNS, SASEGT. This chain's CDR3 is CASSEGGGRHYGYTF. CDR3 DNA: TGTGCCAGCAGTGAAGGGGGAGGGAGACACTATGGCTACACCTTC.